The 28 T cell receptor beta chains presented below share a single source sample, sequenced in a study of blood T cell repertoires in COVID-19. Clones were read by immunoSEQ multiplex PCR, and TCRdb kept only the in-frame ones, dropping some. The sample holds around 250,000 clones, roughly 86% seen once. The specimen sequenced was peripheral blood. The receptor set was obtained from an older woman who had recovered from COVID-19.

This clone was seen just once. The chain carries TRBV9 and TRBJ1-1, with 7 nucleotides matching TRBD1. The CDR3 loop spans 15 amino acids. V dropped 4 bases and J dropped 0; count of bases not matched to a gene: 6. Germline-derived CDR1 and CDR2 are SGDLS and YYNGEE. CDR3 amino acids: CASSSLQGMNTEAFF. In nucleotides, the CDR3 is TGTGCCAGCAGCTCACTACAGGGGATGAACACTGAAGCTTTCTTT.

This clone was recorded a few times. This sequence joins TRBV28 and TRBJ1-3, with TRBD1 matching over 7 bases. V shed 4 bases, J shed 3 bases, and the junction held 15 bases outside the gene matches. The germline V gene encodes CDR1 MDHEN and CDR2 SYDVKM. The CDR3 extends over 18 amino acids. The CDR3 DNA sequence: TGTGCCAGCAGTTCCATCCCGACTGACAGGGTTTTTGGAAACACCATATATTTT. Its translation is CASSSIPTDRVFGNTIYF.

The chain uses TRBV7-2 and TRBJ2-1, with TRBD2 identical over 8 bases. V lost 1 base and J lost 1; bases outside the gene matches: 6. This CDR3 is built from 17 residues. Germline V gene sequence: CDR1 SGHTA, CDR2 FQGNSA. CDR3 nucleotide sequence: TGTGCCAGCAGCTTAGGGTTGGCGGGGGGATCCTACAATGAGCAGTTCTTC. Its protein is CASSLGLAGGSYNEQFF.

With respect to this clone: Other DNA sequences of this sample code for an identical CDR3. The chain couples TRBV5-1 to TRBJ2-7; maybe TRBD1 (5 bases). The CDR3 runs to 13 residues. Germline V gives CDR1 SGHRS, CDR2 YFSETQ. V lost 1 base and J 0 bases, leaving 5 bases between the germline ends. The CDR3 bases are TGCGCCAGCAGCTTGCAGGGCTCCTACGAGCAGTACTTC. Encoded protein: CASSLQGSYEQYF.

V is TRBV6-6 and J is TRBJ2-1; 12 bases agree with TRBD2. The V gene's germline CDR1 is MNHNY and CDR2 SVGAGI (reference sequence). V gave up 6 bases and J gave up 4 bases; unmatched junction bases: 4. The CDR3 runs 15 residues. For the CDR3, the DNA is TGTGCCAGCAGCTCTAGCGGGGGGGCTTACAATGAGCAGTTCTTC. Translation: CASSSSGGAYNEQFF.

The count of this clone is one. The V gene is TRBV5-1, the J gene TRBJ2-1; D not certain. V was trimmed by 5 bases and J by 6 bases, leaving 6 bases between them. CDR3 length: 11 amino acids. CDR1 and CDR2 (germline): SGHRS, YFSETQ. CDR3 loop: CASRLVNEQFF. CDR3 in DNA: TGCGCCAGCAGGCTAGTCAATGAGCAGTTCTTC.

V gene TRBV29-1 combines with J gene TRBJ1-2, with D maybe TRBD1 (6 bases). The CDR3 is 14 amino acids. V lost 4 bases and J 0 bases, leaving 12 bases between the germline ends. Germline V lookup: CDR1 SQVTM, CDR2 ANQGSEA. DNA for the CDR3: TGCAGCGTTGCCGGGACACCTACTAACTATGGCTACACCTTC. This sequence encodes CSVAGTPTNYGYTF.

V gene TRBV11-2 combines with J gene TRBJ2-1, with a tentative D call TRBD1 (6 bases). CDR1 and CDR2 from the germline V gene are SGHAT and FQNNGV. CDR3 size: 13 residues. V lost 3 bases, J lost 7 bases, and 10 bases lay in between. The CDR3 loop reads CASSLVRGNEQFF. CDR3 coding DNA: TGTGCCAGCAGCTTGGTCAGGGGTAATGAGCAGTTCTTC.

The V gene is TRBV10-2, the J gene TRBJ1-6; D uncertain. Germline values: CDR1 WSHSY, CDR2 SAAADI. The CDR3 has 13 residues. Deletions cut 0 bases from V and 10 bases from J, with 7 bases between. The CDR3 sequence is CASSESGRSPLHF. CDR3 sequence (DNA): TGCGCCAGCAGTGAGTCGGGGAGGTCACCCCTCCACTTT.

This chain joins TRBV27 and TRBJ2-7; TRBD1 matches at 7 bases. The CDR3 length is 15 residues. Germline V lookup: CDR1 MNHEY, CDR2 SMNVEV (reference sequence). The trim removed 3 bases at V and 2 bases at J, leaving 7 bases unmatched. Here the CDR3 reads CASSFSGTAAYEQYF. The CDR3 DNA reads as TGTGCCAGCAGTTTTTCCGGGACAGCCGCCTACGAGCAGTACTTC.

CDR3 DNA sequence: TGTGCCAGCAAAAACAGGGCGGCAGTGGACGAGCAGTACTTC. This gives the protein CASKNRAAVDEQYF. V and J are TRBV7-2 and TRBJ2-7, with D tentatively TRBD1 (6 bases). The germline V gene has CDR1 SGHTA and CDR2 FQGNSA. The CDR3 loop spans 14 amino acids. The ends were cut back, 7 bases at V and 5 bases at J, with 18 bases in the middle.

The chain carries TRBV28 and TRBJ2-7; D is possibly TRBD2 (6 bases). Trimming left V 5 bases short and J 0 bases short, with 14 bases between. Germline values: CDR1 MDHEN, CDR2 SYDVKM. This CDR3 spans 15 amino acids. CDR3 nucleotides: TGTGCCAGCAGTGACCCGGGACTGATCTCCTACGAGCAGTACTTC. Translating gives CASSDPGLISYEQYF. Variable domain in full (rest from reference TRBV28 and TRBJ2-7): DVKVTQSSRYLVKRTGEKVFLECVQDMDHENMFWYRQDPGLGLRLIYFSYDVKMKEKGDIPEGYSVSREKKERFSLILESASTNQTSMYLCASSDPGLISYEQYFGPGTRLTVT.

The chain has TRBV6-6 and TRBJ1-1; 7 nucleotides align to TRBD1. The V gene end was trimmed by 0 bases and the J gene end by 3 bases; junction bases not matched to a gene: 7. CDR3 size: 16 residues. Germline V lookup: CDR1 MNHNY, CDR2 SVGAGI (reference sequence). The chain's CDR3 is CASSYSRGGEDTEAFF. The CDR3 DNA is TGTGCCAGCAGTTACTCACGAGGGGGCGAAGACACTGAAGCTTTCTTT.

V gene TRBV4-3 combines with J gene TRBJ1-2; D is unclear. Per germline, CDR1 LGHNA and CDR2 YSLEER. CDR3 size: 14 residues. V was pared by 0 bases and J by 2 bases, with 7 bases between. CDR3 loop: CASSQDGRNYGYTF. CDR3 coding DNA: TGCGCCAGCAGCCAAGATGGCAGAAACTATGGCTACACCTTC.

The rearrangement joins TRBV5-1 to TRBJ2-5, with 7 bases aligning to TRBD1. Germline V gene sequence: CDR1 SGHRS, CDR2 YFSETQ. Trimming took 3 bases from V and 4 from J; bases not matched to a gene: 6. This CDR3 region has 14 residues. The CDR3 bases are TGCGCCAGCAGCTCACGACAGGGTGGAGAGACCCAGTACTTC. Its translation: CASSSRQGGETQYF.

Details on this clone: One junction end disagrees with the germline gene, perhaps due to a read error. This chain joins TRBV7-2 and TRBJ2-5; 11 nucleotides agree with TRBD2. This CDR3 spans 15 amino acids. Per germline, CDR1 SGHTA and CDR2 FQGNSA. For the CDR3, the DNA is TGCTGTGTCGGGACTAGCGGAGACCAGGGGGAGACCCAGTACTTC. Its protein is CCVGTSGDQGETQYF.

V usage is TRBV9 and J usage is TRBJ2-1; D possibly corresponds to TRBD1 (6 bases). V lost 1 base and J lost 0, with 14 bases in between. This CDR3 is built from 17 residues. Germline V gene lookup returns CDR1 SGDLS and CDR2 YYNGEE. This chain's CDR3 is CASSVHPPDSSYNEQFF. CDR3 bases: TGTGCCAGCAGCGTACACCCTCCGGACAGCTCCTACAATGAGCAGTTCTTC.

CDR3 residues: CASSHPDRSGQPQHF. CDR3 DNA: TGTGCCAGCAGCCACCCGGACAGAAGTGGTCAGCCCCAGCATTTT. The V gene is TRBV4-2, the J gene TRBJ1-5; a possible D gene is TRBD1 (6 bases). Germline V CDR1 and CDR2: LGHNA, YNFKEQ. The V end was cut by 3 bases, the J end by 6 bases, with 15 bases between. The CDR3 is 15 residues long.

This clone has more than one count but fewer than ten. The V gene is TRBV24-1, the J gene TRBJ1-5; no reliable D call. Trimming removed 4 bases from V and 9 bases from J, with 15 bases in between. Per the germline V gene, CDR1 is KGHDR and CDR2 is SFDVKD. The CDR3 extends over 14 amino acids. CDR3 nucleotides: TGTGCCACCAGTGACTCAACCCTGCTACGGCCCCAGCATTTT. Amino acids: CATSDSTLLRPQHF.

The rearrangement joins TRBV6-6 to TRBJ1-5; tentative D call: TRBD1 (5 bases). Trimming took 6 bases from V and 0 from J, leaving 12 bases between them. The CDR3 length is 15 residues. Germline assignment: CDR1 MNHNY and CDR2 SVGAGI (reference sequence). The CDR3 loop is CASRHQGSSNQPQHF. CDR3 coding DNA: TGTGCCAGCAGACATCAGGGTTCTAGCAATCAGCCCCAGCATTTT.

This clone was seen a few times. The rearrangement uses TRBV6-4 and TRBJ1-6; D call uncertain. Trimming left V 5 bases short and J 7 bases short, with 9 bases between. Per germline, CDR1 MRHNA and CDR2 SNTAGT. The CDR3 sequence is 13 residues long. CDR3 amino acids: CASSQEENSPLHF. The CDR3, as DNA: TGTGCCAGCAGTCAAGAGGAGAATTCACCCCTCCACTTT.

This clone appeared a single time. The chain carries TRBV10-3 and TRBJ1-5, with D possibly TRBD1 on 5 matching bases. The germline V gene has CDR1 ENHRY and CDR2 SYGVKD. The CDR3 loop spans 15 amino acids. Trimming removed 0 bases from V and 6 bases from J, with 12 bases in between. CDR3 residues: CAISESEPGRQPQHF. The CDR3 DNA is TGTGCCATCAGTGAGTCTGAGCCAGGGCGTCAGCCCCAGCATTTT.

V and J are TRBV2 and TRBJ1-3; D ambiguous. This CDR3 contains 14 residues. V dropped 2 bases and J dropped 1 base, with 6 bases sitting between them. Germline-derived CDR1 and CDR2 are SNHLY and FYNNEI. CDR3 protein: CASSERTSGNTIYF. The CDR3 DNA reads TGTGCCAGCAGTGAAAGGACTTCTGGAAACACCATATATTTT.

This clone was found once. The chain couples TRBV21-1 to TRBJ1-5; TRBD1 was called by the table and not checked on the DNA. TRBV21-1 is reported as a pseudogene. The CDR3 runs to 19 residues. CDR3 sequence: CASRRTGTGAPPPRQPQHF. As DNA, the CDR3 is TGTGCCAGCCGACGAACCGGGACAGGGGCCCCTCCCCCCAGGCAGCCCCAGCATTTT.

J is TRBJ2-1 and V is TRBV7-3; D gene ambiguous. This CDR3 has 12 residues. Germline CDR1 is SGHTA and CDR2 is FQGTGA. Trimming stripped 3 bases from V and 7 bases from J, with 7 bases between. CDR3 in amino acids: CASSFYSNEQFF. The CDR3 region has the DNA TGTGCCAGCAGCTTTTACAGTAATGAGCAGTTCTTC. The full variable domain, in which reference TRBV7-3 and TRBJ2-1 provide the parts outside the CDR3, is GAGVSQTPSNKVTEKGKYVELRCDPISGHTALYWYRQSLGQGPEFLIYFQGTGAADDSGLPNDRFFAVRPEGSVSTLKIQRTERGDSAVYLCASSFYSNEQFFGPGTRLTVL.

The chain employs TRBV4-3 and TRBJ2-3; tentative D call: TRBD2 (6 bases). The V gene's germline CDR1 is LGHNA and CDR2 YSLEER. The CDR3 runs 14 residues. V was cut by 5 bases and J by 0 bases, with 9 bases left in between. CDR3 DNA: TGCGCCAGCAGCGGGGGGATTAGCACAGATACGCAGTATTTT. It encodes CASSGGISTDTQYF.

This chain links TRBV28 with TRBJ2-7; 7 nucleotides line up with TRBD1. V shed 1 base and J 7 bases; nucleotides not matched to a gene: 16. This CDR3 comprises 17 residues. CDR1 is MDHEN, CDR2 SYDVKM, per germline. CDR3 sequence reads: CASSLSFRQGRSREQYF. The CDR3 coding sequence is TGTGCCAGCAGTTTATCCTTTCGACAGGGCAGGAGTAGGGAGCAGTACTTC.

The V and J genes are TRBV5-1 and TRBJ1-1; the match to TRBD1 covers 11 bases. The V gene's germline CDR1 is SGHRS and CDR2 YFSETQ. With 3 bases clipped from V and 4 bases from J, the junction kept 8 bases outside the gene matches. The CDR3 loop spans 16 amino acids. The CDR3 sequence: CASSSDRGQGGTEAFF. The CDR3 DNA follows: TGCGCCAGCAGCTCGGACAGGGGACAGGGGGGCACTGAAGCTTTCTTT.